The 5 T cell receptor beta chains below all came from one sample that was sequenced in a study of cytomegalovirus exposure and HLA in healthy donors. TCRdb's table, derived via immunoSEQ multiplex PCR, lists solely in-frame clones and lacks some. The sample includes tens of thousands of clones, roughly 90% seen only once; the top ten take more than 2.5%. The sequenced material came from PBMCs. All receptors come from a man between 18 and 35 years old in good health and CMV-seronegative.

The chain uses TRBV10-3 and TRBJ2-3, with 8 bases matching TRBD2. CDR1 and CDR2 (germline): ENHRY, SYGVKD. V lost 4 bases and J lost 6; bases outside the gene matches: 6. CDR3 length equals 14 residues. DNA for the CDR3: TGTGCCATCAGTGCGGGGGGGGCGCGGGATACGCAGTATTTT. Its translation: CAISAGGARDTQYF.

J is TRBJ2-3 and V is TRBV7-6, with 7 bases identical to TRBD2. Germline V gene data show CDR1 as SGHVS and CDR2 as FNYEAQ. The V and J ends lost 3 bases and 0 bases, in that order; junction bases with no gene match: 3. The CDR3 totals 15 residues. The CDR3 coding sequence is TGTGCCAGCAGCTTCGGGACTACTAGCACAGATACGCAGTATTTT. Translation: CASSFGTTSTDTQYF.

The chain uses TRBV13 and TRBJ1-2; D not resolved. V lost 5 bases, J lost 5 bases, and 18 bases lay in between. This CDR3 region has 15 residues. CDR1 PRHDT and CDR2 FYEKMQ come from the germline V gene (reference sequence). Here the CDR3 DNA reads TGTGCCAGCAGCCCCTCCGGGAACCAACCTTATGGCTACACCTTC. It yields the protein CASSPSGNQPYGYTF.

CDR3 protein: CASSPRTGVNTEAFF. The CDR3 nucleotides are TGTGCCAGCAGCCCTCGGACAGGGGTAAACACTGAAGCTTTCTTT. J is TRBJ1-1 and V is TRBV9, with 9 bases lining up with TRBD1. Germline assignment: CDR1 SGDLS and CDR2 YYNGEE. Trimming took 4 bases from V and 2 from J; bases not matched to a gene: 6. CDR3 length equals 15 residues.

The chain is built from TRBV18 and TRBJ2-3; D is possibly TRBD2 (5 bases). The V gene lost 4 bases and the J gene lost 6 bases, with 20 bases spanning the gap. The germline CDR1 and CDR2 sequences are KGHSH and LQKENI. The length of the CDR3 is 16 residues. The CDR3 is CASSLAQNSGPDTQYF. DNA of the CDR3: TGTGCCAGCTCACTGGCCCAGAACAGCGGCCCCGATACGCAGTATTTT.